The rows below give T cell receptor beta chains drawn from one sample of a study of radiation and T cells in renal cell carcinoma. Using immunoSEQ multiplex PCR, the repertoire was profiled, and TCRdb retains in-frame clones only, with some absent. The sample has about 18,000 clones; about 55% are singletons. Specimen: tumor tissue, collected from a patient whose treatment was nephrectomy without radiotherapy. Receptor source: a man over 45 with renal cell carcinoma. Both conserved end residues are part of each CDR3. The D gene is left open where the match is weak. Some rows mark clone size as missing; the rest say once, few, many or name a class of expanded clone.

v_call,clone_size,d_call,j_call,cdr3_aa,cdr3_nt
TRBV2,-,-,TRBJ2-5,CASRDDQETQYF,TGTGCCAGCAGGGACGATCAAGAGACCCAGTACTTC
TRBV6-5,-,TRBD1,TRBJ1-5,CASSYTQGAWQPQHF,TGTGCCAGCAGTTACACCCAGGGGGCTTGGCAGCCCCAGCATTTT
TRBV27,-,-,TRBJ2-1,CASSTPRRTASYNEQFF,TGTGCCAGCAGTACCCCCCGTCGGACAGCGTCCTACAATGAGCAGTTCTTC
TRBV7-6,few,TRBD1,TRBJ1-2,CASSPRGTGPGYTF,TGTGCCAGCAGTCCTCGAGGGACAGGGCCTGGCTACACCTTC
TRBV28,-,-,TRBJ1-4,CASSLWGDRNEKLFF,TGTGCCAGCAGTTTATGGGGGGACCGAAATGAAAAACTGTTTTTT
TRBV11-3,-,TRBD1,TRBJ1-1,CASSPDRGQTEAFF,TGTGCCAGCAGTCCTGACAGGGGGCAGACTGAAGCTTTCTTT
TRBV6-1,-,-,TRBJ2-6,CASMTASGANVLTF,TGTGCCAGCATGACGGCCTCTGGGGCCAACGTCCTGACTTTC
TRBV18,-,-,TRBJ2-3,CASSLRGVTADTQYF,TGTGCCAGCTCACTCCGGGGCGTAACGGCAGATACGCAGTATTTT
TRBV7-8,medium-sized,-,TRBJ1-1,CASSQGSAGEAFF,TGTGCCAGCAGCCAGGGGTCTGCAGGGGAAGCTTTCTTT
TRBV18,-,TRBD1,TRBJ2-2,CASSPSTGGDTGELFF,TGTGCCAGCTCACCTTCGACAGGGGGAGACACCGGGGAGCTGTTTTTT